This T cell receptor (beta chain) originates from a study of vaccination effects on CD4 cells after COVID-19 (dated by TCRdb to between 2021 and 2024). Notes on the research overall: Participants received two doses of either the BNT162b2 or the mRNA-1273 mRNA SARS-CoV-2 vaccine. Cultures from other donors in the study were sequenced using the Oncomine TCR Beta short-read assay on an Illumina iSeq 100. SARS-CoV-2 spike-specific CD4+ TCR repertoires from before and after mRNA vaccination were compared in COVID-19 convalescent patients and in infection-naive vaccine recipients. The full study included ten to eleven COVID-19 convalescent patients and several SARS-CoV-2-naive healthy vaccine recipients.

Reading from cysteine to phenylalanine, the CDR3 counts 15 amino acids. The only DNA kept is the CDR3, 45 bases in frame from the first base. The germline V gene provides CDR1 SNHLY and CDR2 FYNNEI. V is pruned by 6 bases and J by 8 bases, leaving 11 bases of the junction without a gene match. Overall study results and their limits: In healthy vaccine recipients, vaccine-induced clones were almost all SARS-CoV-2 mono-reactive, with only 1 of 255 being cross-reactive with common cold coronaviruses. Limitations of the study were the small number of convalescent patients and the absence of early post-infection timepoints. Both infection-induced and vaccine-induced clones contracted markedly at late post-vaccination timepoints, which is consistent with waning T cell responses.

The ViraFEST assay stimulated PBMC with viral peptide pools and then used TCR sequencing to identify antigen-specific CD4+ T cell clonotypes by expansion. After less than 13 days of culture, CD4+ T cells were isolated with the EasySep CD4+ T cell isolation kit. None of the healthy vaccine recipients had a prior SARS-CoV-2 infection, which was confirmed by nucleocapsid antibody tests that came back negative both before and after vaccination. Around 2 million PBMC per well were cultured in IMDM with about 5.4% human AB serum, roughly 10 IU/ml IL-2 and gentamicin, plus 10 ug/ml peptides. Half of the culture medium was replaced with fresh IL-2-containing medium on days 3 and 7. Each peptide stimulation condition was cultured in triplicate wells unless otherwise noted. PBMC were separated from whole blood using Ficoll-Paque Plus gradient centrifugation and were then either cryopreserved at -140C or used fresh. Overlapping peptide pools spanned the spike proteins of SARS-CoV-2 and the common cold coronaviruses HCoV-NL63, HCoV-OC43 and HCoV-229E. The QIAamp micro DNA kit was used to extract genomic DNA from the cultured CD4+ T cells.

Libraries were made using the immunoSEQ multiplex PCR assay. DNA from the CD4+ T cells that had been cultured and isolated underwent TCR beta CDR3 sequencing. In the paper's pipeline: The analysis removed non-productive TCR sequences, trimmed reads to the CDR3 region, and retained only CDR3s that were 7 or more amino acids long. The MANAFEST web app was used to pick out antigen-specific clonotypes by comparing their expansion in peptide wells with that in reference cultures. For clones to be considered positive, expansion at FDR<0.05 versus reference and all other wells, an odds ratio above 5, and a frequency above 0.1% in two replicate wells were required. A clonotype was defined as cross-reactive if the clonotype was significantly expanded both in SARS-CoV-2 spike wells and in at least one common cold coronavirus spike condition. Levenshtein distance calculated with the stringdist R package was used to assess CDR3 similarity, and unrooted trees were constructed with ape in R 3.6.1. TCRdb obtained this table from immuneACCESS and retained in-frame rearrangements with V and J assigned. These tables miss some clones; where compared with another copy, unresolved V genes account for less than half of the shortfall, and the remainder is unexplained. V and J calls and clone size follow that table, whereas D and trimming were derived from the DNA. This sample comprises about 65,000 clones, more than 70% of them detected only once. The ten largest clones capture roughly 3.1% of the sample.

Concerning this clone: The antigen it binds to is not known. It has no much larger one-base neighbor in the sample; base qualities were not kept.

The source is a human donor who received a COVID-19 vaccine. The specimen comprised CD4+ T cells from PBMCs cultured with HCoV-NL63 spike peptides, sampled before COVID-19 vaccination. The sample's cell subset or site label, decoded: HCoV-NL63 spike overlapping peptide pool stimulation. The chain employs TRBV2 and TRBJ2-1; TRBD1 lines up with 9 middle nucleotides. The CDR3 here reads CASRARTGDRDEQFF. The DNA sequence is TGTGCCAGCAGGGCCAGGACAGGGGATAGGGATGAGCAGTTCTTC.